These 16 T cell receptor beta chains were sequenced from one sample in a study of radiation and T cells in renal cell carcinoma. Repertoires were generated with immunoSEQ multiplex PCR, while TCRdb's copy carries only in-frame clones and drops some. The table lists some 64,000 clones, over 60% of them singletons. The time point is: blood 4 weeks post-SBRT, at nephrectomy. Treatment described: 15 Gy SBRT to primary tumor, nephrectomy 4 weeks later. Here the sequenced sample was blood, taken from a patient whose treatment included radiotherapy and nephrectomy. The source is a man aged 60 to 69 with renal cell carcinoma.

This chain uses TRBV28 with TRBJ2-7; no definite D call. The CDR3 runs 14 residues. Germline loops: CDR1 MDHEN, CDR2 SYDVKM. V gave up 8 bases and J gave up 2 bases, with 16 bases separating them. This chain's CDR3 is CASRSYTTTYEQYF. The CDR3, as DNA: TGTGCCAGCCGATCATATACGACCACCTACGAGCAGTACTTC. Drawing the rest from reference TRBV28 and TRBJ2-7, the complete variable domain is DVKVTQSSRYLVKRTGEKVFLECVQDMDHENMFWYRQDPGLGLRLIYFSYDVKMKEKGDIPEGYSVSREKKERFSLILESASTNQTSMYLCASRSYTTTYEQYFGPGTRLTVT.

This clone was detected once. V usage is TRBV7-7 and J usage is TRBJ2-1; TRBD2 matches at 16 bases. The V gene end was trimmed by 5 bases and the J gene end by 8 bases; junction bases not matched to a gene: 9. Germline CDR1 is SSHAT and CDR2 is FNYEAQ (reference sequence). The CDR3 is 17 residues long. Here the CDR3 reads CASSAGTSGGDWDEQFF. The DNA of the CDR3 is TGTGCCAGCAGCGCGGGGACTAGCGGGGGGGATTGGGATGAGCAGTTCTTC.

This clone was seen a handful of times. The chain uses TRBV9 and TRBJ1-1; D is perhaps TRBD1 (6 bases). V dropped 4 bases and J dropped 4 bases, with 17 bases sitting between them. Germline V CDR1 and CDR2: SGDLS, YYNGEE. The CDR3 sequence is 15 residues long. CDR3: CASSPQGGLGTEAFF. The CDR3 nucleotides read TGTGCCAGCAGCCCTCAAGGGGGGTTGGGCACTGAAGCTTTCTTT.

The CDR3 DNA follows: TGTGCCAGCAGTGACACCTCCCGGGACTTCCATGAGCAGTTCTTC. This translates into CASSDTSRDFHEQFF. The rearrangement uses TRBV6-4 and TRBJ2-1; tentative D call: TRBD2 (6 bases). The CDR3 covers 15 residues. Germline V gives CDR1 MRHNA, CDR2 SNTAGT. The V end was cut by 2 bases, the J end by 8 bases, with 16 bases between.

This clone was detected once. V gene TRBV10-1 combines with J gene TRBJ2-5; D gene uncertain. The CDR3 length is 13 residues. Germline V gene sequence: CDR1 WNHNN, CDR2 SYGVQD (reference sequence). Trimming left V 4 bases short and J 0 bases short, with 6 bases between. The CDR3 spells CASSGVDQETQYF. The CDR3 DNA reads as TGCGCCAGCAGTGGTGTAGACCAAGAGACCCAGTACTTC.

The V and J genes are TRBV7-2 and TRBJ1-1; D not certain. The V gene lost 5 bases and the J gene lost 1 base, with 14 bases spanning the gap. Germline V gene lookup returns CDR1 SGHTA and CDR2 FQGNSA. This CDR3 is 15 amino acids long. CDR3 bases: TGTGCCAGCAGCCCTGTTAGTCTCCCGAACACTGAAGCTTTCTTT. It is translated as CASSPVSLPNTEAFF.

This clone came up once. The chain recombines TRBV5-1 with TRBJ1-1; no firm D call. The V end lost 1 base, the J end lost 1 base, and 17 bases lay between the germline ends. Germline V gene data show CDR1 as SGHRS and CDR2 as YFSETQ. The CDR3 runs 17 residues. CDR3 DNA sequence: TGCGCCAGCAGCTTGCACCGTCTCACCGGGGAGAACACTGAAGCTTTCTTT. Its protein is CASSLHRLTGENTEAFF.

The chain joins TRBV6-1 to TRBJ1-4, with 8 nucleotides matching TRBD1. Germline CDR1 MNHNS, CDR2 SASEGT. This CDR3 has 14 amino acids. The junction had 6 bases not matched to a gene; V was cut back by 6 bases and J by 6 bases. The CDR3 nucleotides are TGTGCCAGCAGGGTCAGGGGGCTAGATGAAAAACTGTTTTTT. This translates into CASRVRGLDEKLFF.

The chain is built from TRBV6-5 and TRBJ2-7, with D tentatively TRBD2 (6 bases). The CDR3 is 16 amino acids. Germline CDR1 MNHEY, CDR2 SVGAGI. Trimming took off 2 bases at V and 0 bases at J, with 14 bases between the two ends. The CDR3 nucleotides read TGTGCCAGCAGTTACCGATCGGGGGAAGCCTCCTACGAGCAGTACTTC. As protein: CASSYRSGEASYEQYF.

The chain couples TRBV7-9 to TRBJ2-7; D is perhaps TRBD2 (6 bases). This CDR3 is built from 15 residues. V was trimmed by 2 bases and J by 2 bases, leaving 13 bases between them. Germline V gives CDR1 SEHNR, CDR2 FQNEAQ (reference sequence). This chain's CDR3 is CASSLMGLGPYEQYV. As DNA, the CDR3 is TGTGCCAGCAGCTTAATGGGACTCGGACCCTACGAGCAGTACGTC.

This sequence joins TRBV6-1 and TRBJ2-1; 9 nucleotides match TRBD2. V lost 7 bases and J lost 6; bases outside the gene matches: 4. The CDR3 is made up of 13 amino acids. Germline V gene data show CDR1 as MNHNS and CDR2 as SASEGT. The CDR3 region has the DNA TGTGCCAGCACTGCTAGCGGGGTCAATGAGCAGTTCTTC. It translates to CASTASGVNEQFF.

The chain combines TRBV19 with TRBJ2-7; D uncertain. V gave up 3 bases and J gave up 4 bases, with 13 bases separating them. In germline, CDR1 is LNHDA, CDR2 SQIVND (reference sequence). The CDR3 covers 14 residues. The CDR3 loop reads CASSMAVGTYEQYF. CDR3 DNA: TGTGCCAGTAGTATGGCGGTAGGAACTTACGAGCAGTACTTC.

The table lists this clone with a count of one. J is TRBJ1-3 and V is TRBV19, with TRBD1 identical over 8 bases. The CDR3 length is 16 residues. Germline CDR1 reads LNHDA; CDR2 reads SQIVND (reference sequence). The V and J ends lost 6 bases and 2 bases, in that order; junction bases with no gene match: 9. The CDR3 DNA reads TGTGCCAGTAGAACGACAGGGGCGTCGGCTGGAAACACCATATATTTT. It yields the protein CASRTTGASAGNTIYF. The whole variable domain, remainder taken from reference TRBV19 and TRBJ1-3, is DGGITQSPKYLFRKEGQNVTLSCEQNLNHDAMYWYRQDPGQGLRLIYYSQIVNDFQKGDIAEGYSVSREKKESFPLTVTSAQKNPTAFYLCASRTTGASAGNTIYFGEGSWLTVV.

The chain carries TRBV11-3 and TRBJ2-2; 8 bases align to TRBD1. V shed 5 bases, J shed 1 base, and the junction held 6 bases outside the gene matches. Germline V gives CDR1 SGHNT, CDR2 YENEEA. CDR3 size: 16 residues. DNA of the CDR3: TGTGCCAGCAGCCCCCGGACAGGGAGGAACACCGGGGAGCTGTTTTTT. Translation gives CASSPRTGRNTGELFF.

CDR3 loop: CASSWTGNTEAFF. CDR3 DNA sequence: TGTGCCAGCAGCTGGACAGGGAACACTGAAGCTTTCTTT. The chain combines TRBV7-2 with TRBJ1-1; 7 positions agree with TRBD1. V shed 4 bases and J 1 base; nucleotides not matched to a gene: 0. From germline, CDR1 is SGHTA and CDR2 FQGNSA. The CDR3 consists of 13 residues.

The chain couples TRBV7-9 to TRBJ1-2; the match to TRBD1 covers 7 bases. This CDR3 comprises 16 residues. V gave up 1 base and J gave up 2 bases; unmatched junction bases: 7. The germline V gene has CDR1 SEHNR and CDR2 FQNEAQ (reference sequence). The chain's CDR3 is CASSLGGGQANYGYTF. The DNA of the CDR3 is TGTGCCAGCAGCTTAGGGGGAGGACAGGCAAACTATGGCTACACCTTC.